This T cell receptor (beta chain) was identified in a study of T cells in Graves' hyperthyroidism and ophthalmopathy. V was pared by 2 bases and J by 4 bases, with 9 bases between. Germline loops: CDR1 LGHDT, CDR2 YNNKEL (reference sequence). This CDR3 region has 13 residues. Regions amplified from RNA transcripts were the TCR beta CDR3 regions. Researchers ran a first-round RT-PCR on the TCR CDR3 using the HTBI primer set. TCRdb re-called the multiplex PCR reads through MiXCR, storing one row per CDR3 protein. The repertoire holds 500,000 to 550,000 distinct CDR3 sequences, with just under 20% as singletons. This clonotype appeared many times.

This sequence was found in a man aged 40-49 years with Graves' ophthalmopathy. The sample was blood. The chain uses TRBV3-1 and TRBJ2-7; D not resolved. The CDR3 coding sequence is TGTGCCAGCAGCCAAAGGCAGCTGTACGAGCAGTACTTC. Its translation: CASSQRQLYEQYF.